What follows is one T cell receptor beta chain and its context. The antigen is undetermined. These data are taken from a study of cytomegalovirus exposure and HLA in healthy donors. Study summary: Approximately 180 million T cells yielded over 90 million unique TCR beta sequences in earlier analysis.

The PCR was carried out with 60 Vbeta primers and 13 Jbeta primers. Clones were read by immunoSEQ multiplex PCR, and TCRdb kept only the in-frame ones, dropping some. The profile shows about 180,000 clones, 82% of them singletons. Study conclusions and caveats: Upon later analysis, HLA-associated TCR beta chains proved more clonally expanded than other, equally common chains. Indistinguishability led to the exclusion of some V segments, TRBV6-2 and TRBV6-3 included.

CDR1 is SGHTA and CDR2 is FQGNSA in the germline V gene. The CDR3 spans 15 residues. The V and J ends lost 2 bases and 9 bases, in that order; junction bases with no gene match: 2. The rearrangement uses TRBV7-2 and TRBJ1-6; 12 bases agree with TRBD1. The TCR was taken from a man aged 35-49 years in good health and CMV-seronegative. The sequencing sample was made of PBMCs. In DNA form, the CDR3 reads TGTGCCAGCAGCTTAAGGGGACAGGGGGCTTCACCCCTCCACTTT. Translating gives CASSLRGQGASPLHF.